This is a list of T cell receptor beta chains from one sample in a study of shared clonotypes between healthy human individuals. TCRdb's copy holds only in-frame clones and misses some; the assay was immunoSEQ multiplex PCR. The repertoire holds roughly 96,000 clones, with 40% to 55% as singletons. Sequencing used PBMCs. These receptors came from a middle-aged woman in good health. Some clones in this sample may be carry-over from other donors' samples. Both conserved end residues are part of each CDR3. Each record gives: J gene, V gene, CDR3 protein.

J gene: TRBJ2-3; V gene: TRBV6-6; CDR3 protein: CASSYGSGGSTDTQYF
J gene: TRBJ2-2; V gene: TRBV4-1; CDR3 protein: CASSQVGGLAGGPGELFF
J gene: TRBJ2-1; V gene: TRBV29-1; CDR3 protein: CSNSGNGPEQFF
J gene: TRBJ2-1; V gene: TRBV5-6; CDR3 protein: CASRGVGIGNEQFF
J gene: TRBJ1-1; V gene: TRBV6-1; CDR3 protein: CASSEQPNTEAFF
J gene: TRBJ2-3; V gene: TRBV2; CDR3 protein: CASSAGASTDTQYF
J gene: TRBJ1-3; V gene: TRBV4-2; CDR3 protein: CASSQYHDRVRNTIYF
J gene: TRBJ1-5; V gene: TRBV6-1; CDR3 protein: CASTALLGSNQPQHF
J gene: TRBJ2-6; V gene: TRBV27; CDR3 protein: CASSPWTTSSLSGANVLTF
J gene: TRBJ1-4; V gene: TRBV15; CDR3 protein: CATSGGSGTHVEKLFF
J gene: TRBJ2-7; V gene: TRBV7-2; CDR3 protein: CASSLRSGIHEQYF